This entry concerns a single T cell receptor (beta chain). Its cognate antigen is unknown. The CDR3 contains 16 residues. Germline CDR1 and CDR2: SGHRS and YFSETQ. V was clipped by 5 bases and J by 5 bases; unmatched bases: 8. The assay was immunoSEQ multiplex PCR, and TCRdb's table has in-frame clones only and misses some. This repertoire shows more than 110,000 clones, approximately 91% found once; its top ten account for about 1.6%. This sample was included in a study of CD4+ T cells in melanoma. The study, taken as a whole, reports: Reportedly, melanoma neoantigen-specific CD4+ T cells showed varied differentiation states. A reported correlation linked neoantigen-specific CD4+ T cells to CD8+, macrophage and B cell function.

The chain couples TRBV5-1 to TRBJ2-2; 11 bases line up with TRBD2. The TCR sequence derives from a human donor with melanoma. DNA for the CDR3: TGCGCCAGCAGGGCGACTAGCGGGGAAAATACCGGGGAGCTGTTTTTT. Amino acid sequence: CASRATSGENTGELFF.